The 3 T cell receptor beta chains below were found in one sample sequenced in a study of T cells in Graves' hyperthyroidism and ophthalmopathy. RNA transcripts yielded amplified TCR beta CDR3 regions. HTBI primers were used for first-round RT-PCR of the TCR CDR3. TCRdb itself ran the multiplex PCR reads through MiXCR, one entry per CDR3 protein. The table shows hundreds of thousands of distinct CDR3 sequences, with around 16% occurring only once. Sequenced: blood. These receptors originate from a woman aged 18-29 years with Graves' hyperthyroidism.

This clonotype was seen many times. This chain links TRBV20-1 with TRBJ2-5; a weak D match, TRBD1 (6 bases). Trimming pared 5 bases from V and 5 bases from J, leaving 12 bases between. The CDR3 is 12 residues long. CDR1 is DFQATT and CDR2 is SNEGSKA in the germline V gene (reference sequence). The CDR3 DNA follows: TGCAGTGCTGGGACACCGCAGGAGACCCAGTACTTC. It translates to CSAGTPQETQYF.

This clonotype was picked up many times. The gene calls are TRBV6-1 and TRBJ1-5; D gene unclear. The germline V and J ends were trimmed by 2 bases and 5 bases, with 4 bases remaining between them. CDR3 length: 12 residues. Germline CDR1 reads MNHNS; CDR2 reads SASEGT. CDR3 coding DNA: TGTGCCAGCAGTGAAATGGATCAGCCCCAGCATTTT. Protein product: CASSEMDQPQHF.

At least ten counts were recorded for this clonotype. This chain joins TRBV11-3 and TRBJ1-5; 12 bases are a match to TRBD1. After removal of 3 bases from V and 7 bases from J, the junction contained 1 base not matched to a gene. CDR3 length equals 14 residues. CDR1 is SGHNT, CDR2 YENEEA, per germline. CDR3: CASSLGTGGQPQHF. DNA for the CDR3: TGTGCCAGCAGCTTGGGGACAGGGGGCCAGCCCCAGCATTTT. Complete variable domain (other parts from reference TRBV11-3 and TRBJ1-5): EAGVVQSPRYKIIEKKQPVAFWCNPISGHNTLYWYLQNLGQGPELLIRYENEEAVDDSQLPKDRFSAERLKGVDSTLKIQPAELGDSAVYLCASSLGTGGQPQHFGDGTRLSIL.